The 15 T cell receptor beta chains below were found in one sample sequenced in a study of T-cell memory formation after mild COVID-19. TCRdb analysed the 5' RACE reads with MiXCR anew, one entry per CDR3 protein. The table has 410,000 or so distinct CDR3 sequences, around 22% seen once; the top ten hold 10% to 15%. The sample consisted of PBMCs or a T cell subset sorted from them (not recorded which). These receptors all come from an adult woman who had mild COVID-19 (a few samples of this study predate the infection). Cell type and time point are not known.

This clonotype has more than one count but fewer than ten. The chain has TRBV5-1 and TRBJ2-2, with D perhaps matching TRBD1 (5 bases). Germline lookup yields CDR1 SGHRS and CDR2 YFSETQ. The V gene lost 0 bases and the J gene lost 4 bases, with 10 bases spanning the gap. The CDR3 length is 15 residues. The CDR3 is CASSLEGHTTGELFF. The CDR3 DNA follows: TGCGCCAGCAGCTTGGAAGGACATACCACCGGGGAGCTGTTTTTT.

This sequence joins TRBV29-1 and TRBJ2-1; 12 bases line up with TRBD2. There are 14 residues in the CDR3. CDR1 and CDR2 (germline): SQVTM, ANQGSEA. Trimming cost V 8 bases and J 5 bases; bases outside gene matches: 7. CDR3 region: CSSYGLAGNNEQFF. The CDR3 DNA is TGCAGCTCCTATGGACTAGCGGGGAACAATGAGCAGTTCTTC.

In its sample, this clonotype was seen many times. The chain uses TRBV3-1 and TRBJ2-5; D not resolved. The CDR3 contains 15 residues. The germline V and J ends were trimmed by 1 base and 2 bases, with 11 bases remaining between them. CDR1 LGHDT and CDR2 YNNKEL come from the germline V gene (reference sequence). In DNA form, the CDR3 reads TGTGCCAGCAGCCAAGGGGTCAGAGAGCAAGAGACCCAGTACTTC. This gives the protein CASSQGVREQETQYF.

The chain combines TRBV6-5 with TRBJ2-1, with TRBD2 identical over 10 bases. The CDR3 is 14 residues long. The V gene's germline CDR1 is MNHEY and CDR2 SVGAGI. With V trimmed by 4 bases and J by 9 bases, 6 bases remained unmatched. CDR3 in DNA: TGTGCCAGCAGTTCCAGCGGGGGGGCAACTGAGCAGTTCTTC. It yields the protein CASSSSGGATEQFF.

The V gene is TRBV6-5, the J gene TRBJ2-7; D gene unclear. This CDR3 has 13 residues. Trimming removed 6 bases at V and 0 bases at J, with 9 bases between. Germline V gene sequence: CDR1 MNHEY, CDR2 SVGAGI. CDR3 in DNA: TGTGCCAGCAGAGCACAGAGCTCCTACGAGCAGTACTTC. Amino acid sequence: CASRAQSSYEQYF.

The V gene is TRBV11-2, the J gene TRBJ2-1; the D is unclear. With 6 bases removed from V and 3 bases from J, the gap between germline ends came to 15 bases. This CDR3 spans 15 amino acids. Germline V gene lookup returns CDR1 SGHAT and CDR2 FQNNGV. The CDR3 region has the DNA TGTGCCAGCAGGGTATCTGGTGGCGGCTACAATGAGCAGTTCTTC. Protein product: CASRVSGGGYNEQFF.

This clonotype was seen more than once but under ten times. The V gene is TRBV4-1, the J gene TRBJ1-1; possible D gene TRBD1, 5 bases. Germline V gives CDR1 MGHRA, CDR2 YSYEKL. V was pared by 0 bases and J by 4 bases, with 12 bases between. CDR3 length equals 15 residues. CDR3 amino acids: CASSQDGGMSTEAFF. In nucleotides, the CDR3 is TGCGCCAGCAGCCAAGACGGGGGGATGAGCACTGAAGCTTTCTTT.

The V gene is TRBV7-9, the J gene TRBJ2-2; D is unresolved. V dropped 1 base and J dropped 2 bases, with 8 bases sitting between them. The CDR3 has 15 residues. Per the germline V gene, CDR1 is SEHNR and CDR2 is FQNEAQ (reference sequence). The DNA for the CDR3 is TGTGCCAGCAGCTTAGAGAACAGAAACACCGGGGAGCTGTTTTTT. Protein: CASSLENRNTGELFF. Drawing the rest from reference TRBV7-9 and TRBJ2-2, the complete variable domain is DTGVSQNPRHKITKRGQNVTFRCDPISEHNRLYWYRQTLGQGPEFLTYFQNEAQLEKSRLLSDRFSAERPKGSFSTLEIQRTEQGDSAMYLCASSLENRNTGELFFGEGSRLTVL.

The chain joins TRBV30 to TRBJ1-1, with TRBD1 as a possible D gene (5 bases). The CDR3 is 15 residues long. The germline V gene encodes CDR1 GTSNPN and CDR2 SVGIG (reference sequence). V was pared by 4 bases and J by 3 bases, with 18 bases between. The CDR3 reads CAWTRRGVGDTEAFF. The CDR3, as DNA: TGTGCCTGGACCCGTCGGGGGGTGGGGGACACTGAAGCTTTCTTT.

The gene calls are TRBV5-5 and TRBJ2-2; 9 nucleotides match TRBD1. The germline gives CDR1 SGHKS, CDR2 YYEKEE (reference sequence). This CDR3 comprises 18 residues. Unmatched junction bases numbered 12, after V lost 5 bases and J lost 1 base. CDR3 protein: CASRLIPGQGLNTGELFF. CDR3 bases: TGTGCCAGCAGACTGATACCGGGACAGGGCCTGAACACCGGGGAGCTGTTTTTT.

The chain couples TRBV2 to TRBJ2-2; no definite D call. Germline V gene sequence: CDR1 SNHLY, CDR2 FYNNEI. The ends were cut back, 4 bases at V and 6 bases at J, with 9 bases in the middle. This CDR3 contains 13 residues. The CDR3 loop reads CASSVKWAGELFF. DNA for the CDR3: TGTGCCAGCAGTGTAAAGTGGGCCGGGGAGCTGTTTTTT.

The chain carries TRBV19 and TRBJ2-5; TRBD2 aligns across 8 bases. V lost 5 bases, J lost 4 bases, and 9 bases stayed unmatched. CDR1 and CDR2 from the germline V gene are LNHDA and SQIVND (reference sequence). This CDR3 is built from 15 residues. The CDR3 protein is CASSAGTRSRETQYF. Here the CDR3 DNA reads TGTGCCAGTAGTGCCGGGACTAGATCGCGAGAGACCCAGTACTTC. The full variable domain, in which reference TRBV19 and TRBJ2-5 provide the parts outside the CDR3, is DGGITQSPKYLFRKEGQNVTLSCEQNLNHDAMYWYRQDPGQGLRLIYYSQIVNDFQKGDIAEGYSVSREKKESFPLTVTSAQKNPTAFYLCASSAGTRSRETQYFGPGTRLLVL.

The table lists this clonotype with a few counts. The CDR3 DNA follows: TGTGCCAGCAGCAAAGGTCGAGCGGGAGGGCCGGGGGAGCAGTACTTC. This gives the protein CASSKGRAGGPGEQYF. The J gene is TRBJ2-7, the V gene TRBV21-1; TRBD2, the D gene given by the table, was not confirmed from the DNA. TRBV21-1 is assigned pseudogene status. The CDR3 runs to 16 residues.

This chain joins TRBV6-4 and TRBJ1-6; D is undetermined. Between the trimmed V and J ends, which lost 0 bases and 6 bases, there was a span of 3 bases. Looked up from germline, CDR1 is MRHNA and CDR2 is SNTAGT. The length of the CDR3 is 13 residues. CDR3 bases: TGTGCCAGCAGTGACTCAAGTAATTCACCCCTCCACTTT. Translation gives CASSDSSNSPLHF.

The V and J genes are TRBV24-1 and TRBJ2-5; the D gene is possibly TRBD2 (5 bases). The CDR3 has 14 amino acids. Trimming cost V 9 bases and J 5 bases, with 18 bases left between them. Germline V gene data show CDR1 as KGHDR and CDR2 as SFDVKD. CDR3 amino acids: CATATGKRRETQYF. The CDR3 coding sequence is TGTGCCACCGCGACGGGAAAGCGTAGGGAGACCCAGTACTTC.